These 21 T cell receptor beta chains were all obtained from the same sample, sequenced in a study of blood T cells in healthy people across ages. With a J-beta primer mix and a sample-barcoded 5' primer, a second PCR ran roughly 6 to 11 cycles. TCRdb called the 5' RACE reads again in MiXCR, with one record for every CDR3 protein. The table lists 1 million or so distinct CDR3 sequences, around 45% of them singletons. The sequencing input was blood. Every receptor here comes from a woman aged 55-69 years in good health.

The J gene is TRBJ2-3, the V gene TRBV3-1; D possibly corresponds to TRBD2 (5 bases). V lost 4 bases, J lost 0 bases, and 14 bases lay in between. Germline CDR1 reads LGHDT; CDR2 reads YNNKEL (reference sequence). CDR3 length: 16 residues. CDR3 residues: CASSRQTGKSTDTQYF. In DNA form, the CDR3 reads TGTGCCAGCAGCCGACAAACCGGGAAAAGCACAGATACGCAGTATTTT.

Ten or more counts support this clonotype. CDR3 coding DNA: TGTGCCAGCAGAATGGAGGGCGGGGCCAACGTCCTGACTTTC. This encodes CASRMEGGANVLTF. This chain joins TRBV6-2 or TRBV6-3 and TRBJ2-6, with a possible D match to TRBD2 (6 bases). The CDR3 sequence is 14 residues long. V lost 6 bases and J lost 4, with 10 bases in between. CDR1 MNHEY and CDR2 SVGEGT come from the germline V gene.

The V gene is TRBV15, the J gene TRBJ2-3; 10 bases agree with TRBD2. Germline assignment: CDR1 LNHNV and CDR2 YYDKDF (reference sequence). Losses at the gene ends were 3 bases for V and 2 bases for J; bases not matched to a gene: 2. The length of the CDR3 is 15 residues. The CDR3 DNA follows: TGTGCCACCAGCAGGAGCGGGAGGGCCACAGATACGCAGTATTTT. It is translated as CATSRSGRATDTQYF.

The V and J genes are TRBV5-1 and TRBJ2-3, with TRBD2 matching 7 bases. The V segment lost 2 bases and the J segment 4 bases; nucleotides outside the gene matches: 7. The germline V gene has CDR1 SGHRS and CDR2 YFSETQ. The CDR3 has 15 amino acids. The CDR3 DNA reads as TGCGCCAGCAGCTTTGAGCTAGCGGCGTCAGATACGCAGTATTTT. This sequence encodes CASSFELAASDTQYF.

The chain uses TRBV3-1 and TRBJ1-2; TRBD1 is a possible D gene (5 bases). Germline V gene data show CDR1 as LGHDT and CDR2 as YNNKEL (reference sequence). The CDR3 covers 16 residues. V was shortened by 4 bases and J by 8 bases, with 23 bases between the two germline ends. As DNA, the CDR3 is TGTGCCAGCAGCCCGAGGGGATCAGGGAACCCGGGGGGCTACACCTTC. It is translated as CASSPRGSGNPGGYTF.

The V call is TRBV2, the J call TRBJ2-1, with 11 nucleotides matching TRBD2. The germline V gene has CDR1 SNHLY and CDR2 FYNNEI. CDR3 length: 15 amino acids. Losses at the gene ends were 3 bases for V and 9 bases for J; bases not matched to a gene: 7. The CDR3, as DNA: TGTGCCAGCAGTGAGTCGACTAGCGGGAATAGTGAGCAGTTCTTC. Its translation: CASSESTSGNSEQFF. The entire variable domain, with the rest obtained from reference TRBV2 and TRBJ2-1, is as follows: EPEVTQTPSHQVTQMGQEVILRCVPISNHLYFYWYRQILGQKVEFLVSFYNNEISEKSEIFDDQFSVERPDGSNFTLKIRSTKLEDSAMYFCASSESTSGNSEQFFGPGTRLTVL.

In its sample, this clonotype was seen a few times. The chain couples TRBV27 to TRBJ2-7; D is possibly TRBD2 (5 bases). V lost 2 bases to trimming and J lost 5 bases, with 10 bases between them. The CDR3 consists of 13 residues. Germline V gives CDR1 MNHEY, CDR2 SMNVEV (reference sequence). The CDR3 reads CASSLGSANEQYF. DNA for the CDR3: TGTGCCAGCAGTTTAGGTAGCGCGAACGAGCAGTACTTC.

The V gene is TRBV11-2, the J gene TRBJ2-7; TRBD1 matches 7 bases. Germline CDR1 is SGHAT and CDR2 is FQNNGV. V lost 5 bases and J lost 7; bases outside the gene matches: 5. The CDR3 runs 12 residues. This CDR3 reads CASSATGDEQYF. CDR3 in DNA: TGTGCCAGCAGCGCAACAGGGGATGAGCAGTACTTC.

This chain uses TRBV12-3 or TRBV12-4 with TRBJ1-2; a possible D gene is TRBD1 (5 bases). V was trimmed by 5 bases and J by 8 bases, leaving 15 bases between them. The CDR3 length is 13 residues. CDR3 sequence (DNA): TGTGCCAGCAGTGCCGACAGTTTAACGGGCTACACCTTC. This codes for CASSADSLTGYTF.

CDR3 bases: TGTGCCAGCAGCTCTCCAGGGGAGCAGACCCAGTACTTC. Translated, it gives CASSSPGEQTQYF. The chain uses TRBV11-2 and TRBJ2-5; D might be TRBD1 (6 bases). The CDR3 is 13 residues long. Per the germline V gene, CDR1 is SGHAT and CDR2 is FQNNGV. V gave up 4 bases and J gave up 6 bases, with 12 bases separating them.

This chain links TRBV5-1 with TRBJ2-3; 9 bases map to TRBD2. The CDR3 has 16 residues. The ends lost 2 bases at V and 4 bases at J; junction bases unmatched: 8. Germline CDR1 reads SGHRS; CDR2 reads YFSETQ. The CDR3 sequence is CASSLPSGRNPDTQYF. The DNA for the CDR3 is TGCGCCAGCAGCTTACCAAGCGGGAGGAACCCAGATACGCAGTATTTT.

The chain joins TRBV5-1 to TRBJ1-2; tentatively, D is TRBD1 (6 bases). V lost 2 bases, J lost 7 bases, and 12 bases lay in between. Germline CDR1 reads SGHRS; CDR2 reads YFSETQ. The CDR3 contains 13 residues. CDR3 in DNA: TGCGCCAGCAGCTTAATACAGGGTTCTGGCTACACCTTC. Amino acid sequence: CASSLIQGSGYTF.

V and J are TRBV9 and TRBJ2-3, with D possibly TRBD2 on 5 matching bases. CDR3 size: 18 residues. Looked up from germline, CDR1 is SGDLS and CDR2 is YYNGEE. V lost 3 bases, J lost 7 bases, and 27 bases lay in between. The CDR3 region is CASSDPLNLVGEEYTQYF. The CDR3 nucleotides read TGTGCCAGCAGCGACCCTTTGAACTTAGTGGGAGAAGAATATACGCAGTATTTT.

V is TRBV5-6 and J is TRBJ2-7; 9 bases agree with TRBD2. The CDR3 is 15 amino acids. Trimming cost V 2 bases and J 2 bases; bases outside gene matches: 5. In germline, CDR1 is SGHDT, CDR2 YYEEEE. Here the CDR3 reads CASSFSSGNAYEQYF. The DNA of the CDR3 is TGTGCCAGCAGCTTTTCTAGCGGGAATGCCTACGAGCAGTACTTC. The variable domain in full, completed from reference TRBV5-6 and TRBJ2-7, reads DAGVTQSPTHLIKTRGQQVTLRCSPKSGHDTVSWYQQALGQGPQFIFQYYEEEERQRGNFPDRFSGHQFPNYSSELNVNALLLGDSALYLCASSFSSGNAYEQYFGPGTRLTVT.

This clonotype was seen only a few times. A much larger clone is a single base away; this may be a read error. This rearrangement joins TRBV14 to TRBJ2-3, with D unresolved. Trimming left V 1 base short and J 4 bases short, with 3 bases between. The CDR3 length is 12 residues. Germline CDR1 is SGHDN and CDR2 is FVKESK. The CDR3 reads CASSQAPDTQYF. The DNA for the CDR3 is TGTGCCAGCAGCCAAGCCCCAGATACGCAGTATTTT.

This clonotype was detected many times. The rearrangement joins TRBV6-2 or TRBV6-3 to TRBJ2-3; the D is unclear. The V gene's germline CDR1 is MNHEY and CDR2 SVGEGT. CDR3 length: 14 amino acids. V was pared by 2 bases and J by 4 bases, with 10 bases between. The CDR3 DNA reads as TGTGCCAGCAGTTACACGGCCTACCCAGATACGCAGTATTTT. It encodes CASSYTAYPDTQYF.

The chain employs TRBV28 and TRBJ1-5; D not resolved. V was clipped by 1 base and J by 5 bases, with 9 bases between them. Germline values: CDR1 MDHEN, CDR2 SYDVKM. The CDR3 is made up of 14 amino acids. The CDR3 DNA reads as TGTGCCAGCAGTTTATTCAGGACCGATCAGCCCCAGCATTTT. Its translation: CASSLFRTDQPQHF.

This clonotype was observed a few times. The chain employs TRBV15 and TRBJ2-3; possibly TRBD2 for D (6 bases). V lost 0 bases and J lost 2, with 9 bases in between. Looked up from germline, CDR1 is LNHNV and CDR2 is YYDKDF (reference sequence). CDR3 size: 15 residues. CDR3 nucleotides: TGTGCCACCAGCAGAGATGGGGACTCCACAGATACGCAGTATTTT. Protein sequence: CATSRDGDSTDTQYF.

The chain carries TRBV20-1 and TRBJ2-3, with D possibly called TRBD1 or TRBD2 (5 bases each). Trimming stripped 3 bases from V and 4 bases from J, with 20 bases between. This CDR3 spans 16 amino acids. CDR1 DFQATT and CDR2 SNEGSKA come from the germline V gene (reference sequence). The CDR3 region is CSASSRDPQGPDTQYF. The CDR3 coding sequence is TGCAGTGCTAGTTCCCGGGACCCCCAAGGCCCAGATACGCAGTATTTT.

The chain couples TRBV20-1 to TRBJ2-3, with 7 bases matching TRBD2. With V trimmed by 7 bases and J by 0 bases, 7 bases remained unmatched. CDR1 and CDR2 (germline): DFQATT, SNEGSKA (reference sequence). The CDR3 totals 14 residues. The CDR3 nucleotides read TGCAGTGTTAGCGGGCCAACTAGCACAGATACGCAGTATTTT. This sequence encodes CSVSGPTSTDTQYF.

This clonotype was detected a few times. The junction and the germline gene differ at one end; a read error may be behind it. The J gene is TRBJ2-1, the V gene TRBV18; TRBD2 matches at 8 bases. The V gene's germline CDR1 is KGHSH and CDR2 LQKENI. The length of the CDR3 is 13 residues. The DNA for the CDR3 is TGTGCCAGCTCCCCACTAGCGGCCAATGAGCAGTTCTTC. This gives the protein CASSPLAANEQFF. Based on the CDR3 plus reference TRBV18 and TRBJ2-1, the full variable domain is NAGVMQNPRHLVRRRGQEARLRCSPMKGHSHVYWYRQLPEEGLKFMVYLQKENIIDESGMPKERFSAEFPKEGPSILRIQQVVRGDSAAYFCASSPLAANEQFFGPGTRLTVL.